This T cell receptor beta chain was sequenced for a study of STAT5B mutations in CD4+ large granular lymphocyte leukemia. Profiling relied on immunoSEQ multiplex PCR, and the TCRdb table lists in-frame clones only, not all of them. The data hold some 30,000 clones, with 81% observed a single time. As concerns this clone: Its target is unknown.

Findings and limits, study-wide: Compared with healthy controls (2/35), patient top clones favored TRBV06 (8/27). Main leukemic clonotypes were patient-specific, but more than 20% appeared at low frequency elsewhere.

Losses at the gene ends were 6 bases for V and 0 bases for J; bases not matched to a gene: 6. Germline assignment: CDR1 SNHLY and CDR2 FYNNEI. There are 16 residues in the CDR3. This receptor was obtained from a human donor in good health. Sequencing was done on a sample of CD4+ T cells from blood buffy coats. V gene TRBV2 combines with J gene TRBJ1-1; 11 bases match TRBD1. The CDR3 DNA sequence: TGTGCCAGCAGGGGGGACAGGGGGAGGTTGAACACTGAAGCTTTCTTT. Its protein is CASRGDRGRLNTEAFF. Full variable domain (missing parts from reference TRBV2 and TRBJ1-1): EPEVTQTPSHQVTQMGQEVILRCVPISNHLYFYWYRQILGQKVEFLVSFYNNEISEKSEIFDDQFSVERPDGSNFTLKIRSTKLEDSAMYFCASRGDRGRLNTEAFFGQGTRLTVV.